Listed below are T cell receptor beta chains from one sample, sequenced in a study of blood T cell repertoires in COVID-19. Clones were sequenced by immunoSEQ multiplex PCR, and TCRdb holds only the in-frame ones, with some missing. This table holds about 100,000 clones, about nine tenths found once. The material sequenced was peripheral blood. These receptor sequences come from a human donor with active COVID-19. The donor label of this sample is uncertain. The CDR3 runs from the conserved cysteine through the conserved F or W. Fields, in order: J gene, clone size, V gene, D gene, CDR3 DNA, CDR3 protein. D genes are given only for firm matches. A row's size may be missing; if present it is once, few, many or a size class.

J gene: TRBJ2-1
clone size: NA
V gene: TRBV9
D gene: NA
CDR3 DNA: TGTGCCAGCGGAGAGCCCAACAATGAGCAGTTCTTC
CDR3 protein: CASGEPNNEQFF

J gene: TRBJ1-1
clone size: NA
V gene: TRBV9
D gene: NA
CDR3 DNA: TGTGCCAGCAGCGTAGCTATGAACACTGAAGCTTTCTTT
CDR3 protein: CASSVAMNTEAFF

J gene: TRBJ1-1
clone size: NA
V gene: TRBV18
D gene: NA
CDR3 DNA: TGTGCCAGCTCATCTACAAGGAGGGCAGGGAACACTGAAGCTTTCTTT
CDR3 protein: CASSSTRRAGNTEAFF

J gene: TRBJ2-2
clone size: few
V gene: TRBV12-3/TRBV12-4
D gene: NA
CDR3 DNA: TGTGCCAGCAGTTTAACAAGGACAAGGGAGCTGTTTTTT
CDR3 protein: CASSLTRTRELFF

J gene: TRBJ2-1
clone size: NA
V gene: TRBV9
D gene: TRBD2
CDR3 DNA: TGTGCCAGCAGCGATTTAGCGGGGGGGCGAGGTGAGCAGTTCTTC
CDR3 protein: CASSDLAGGRGEQFF

J gene: TRBJ2-5
clone size: NA
V gene: TRBV5-3
D gene: NA
CDR3 DNA: TGTGCCAGAAGCTTGCGAGGGCATCCGGACTGGTCCGTGGGTAATTGTGAGACCCAGTACTTC
CDR3 protein: CARSLRGHPDWSVGNCETQYF

J gene: TRBJ2-7
clone size: NA
V gene: TRBV6-5
D gene: NA
CDR3 DNA: TGTGCCAGCAGTCCCTCAAAGCTCCCCTACGAGCAGTACTTC
CDR3 protein: CASSPSKLPYEQYF

J gene: TRBJ2-1
clone size: once
V gene: TRBV6-5
D gene: NA
CDR3 DNA: TGTGCCAGCAGTTACTCCTATGAGCAGTTCTTC
CDR3 protein: CASSYSYEQFF

J gene: TRBJ1-1
clone size: NA
V gene: TRBV7-3
D gene: NA
CDR3 DNA: TGTGCCAGCAGCTCGCAGGGGCGTCTGAACACTGAAGCTTTCTTT
CDR3 protein: CASSSQGRLNTEAFF

J gene: TRBJ1-1
clone size: NA
V gene: TRBV18
D gene: TRBD1
CDR3 DNA: TGTGCCAGCTCACCACTTCCAGGGGGCGCGCGGAGAAACACTGAAGCTTTCTTT
CDR3 protein: CASSPLPGGARRNTEAFF

J gene: TRBJ1-1
clone size: NA
V gene: TRBV5-1
D gene: TRBD1
CDR3 DNA: TGCGCCAGCAGCTTAGAGGGACAGGGGAGCACTGAAGCTTTCTTT
CDR3 protein: CASSLEGQGSTEAFF

J gene: TRBJ2-3
clone size: NA
V gene: TRBV3-1/TRBV3-2
D gene: TRBD2
CDR3 DNA: TGTGCCAGCAGCCAACAACTCTTGACTAGCGGGGGGGCCTATACGCAGTATTTT
CDR3 protein: CASSQQLLTSGGAYTQYF

J gene: TRBJ1-5
clone size: NA
V gene: TRBV7-8
D gene: NA
CDR3 DNA: TGTGCCAGCAGCTTAGCGCAGGGAGGCCAGCCCCAGCATTTT
CDR3 protein: CASSLAQGGQPQHF

J gene: TRBJ2-2
clone size: NA
V gene: TRBV27
D gene: NA
CDR3 DNA: TGTGCCAGCAGTTCCCAAAGGGGGACCGGGGAGCTGTTTTTT
CDR3 protein: CASSSQRGTGELFF

J gene: TRBJ1-1
clone size: NA
V gene: TRBV9
D gene: NA
CDR3 DNA: TGTGCCAGCAGCGTAGTAGGAGGTTATGAAGCTTTCTTT
CDR3 protein: CASSVVGGYEAFF

J gene: TRBJ2-1
clone size: NA
V gene: TRBV29-1
D gene: TRBD1
CDR3 DNA: TGCAGCGTCGGACAGGGGGCGAGTAACTCCTACAATGAGCAGTTCTTC
CDR3 protein: CSVGQGASNSYNEQFF

J gene: TRBJ1-2
clone size: NA
V gene: TRBV2
D gene: TRBD1
CDR3 DNA: TGTGCCAGCAGCCGACAGGGGGCGCAGGGGAATGGCTACACCTTC
CDR3 protein: CASSRQGAQGNGYTF

J gene: TRBJ2-3
clone size: NA
V gene: TRBV6-5
D gene: TRBD1
CDR3 DNA: TGTGCCAGCAGTTGGGACAGGGCTTCAGATACGCAGTATTTT
CDR3 protein: CASSWDRASDTQYF

J gene: TRBJ2-3
clone size: NA
V gene: TRBV6-5
D gene: NA
CDR3 DNA: TGTGCCAGCAGTTACGCGCGGGATGCAGATACGCAGTATTTT
CDR3 protein: CASSYARDADTQYF

J gene: TRBJ1-2
clone size: NA
V gene: TRBV10-2
D gene: NA
CDR3 DNA: TGCGCCAGCAGTGAGACCCAGGGCTTTAACTATGGCTACACCTTC
CDR3 protein: CASSETQGFNYGYTF

J gene: TRBJ1-1
clone size: NA
V gene: TRBV6-2/TRBV6-3
D gene: NA
CDR3 DNA: TGTGCCAGCAGTTACTTGGGGCCGAACACTGAAGCTTTCTTT
CDR3 protein: CASSYLGPNTEAFF

J gene: TRBJ1-2
clone size: NA
V gene: TRBV27
D gene: TRBD1
CDR3 DNA: TGTGCCAGCAGTCCGAATCGACAGGGGGCTAACTATGGCTACACCTTC
CDR3 protein: CASSPNRQGANYGYTF